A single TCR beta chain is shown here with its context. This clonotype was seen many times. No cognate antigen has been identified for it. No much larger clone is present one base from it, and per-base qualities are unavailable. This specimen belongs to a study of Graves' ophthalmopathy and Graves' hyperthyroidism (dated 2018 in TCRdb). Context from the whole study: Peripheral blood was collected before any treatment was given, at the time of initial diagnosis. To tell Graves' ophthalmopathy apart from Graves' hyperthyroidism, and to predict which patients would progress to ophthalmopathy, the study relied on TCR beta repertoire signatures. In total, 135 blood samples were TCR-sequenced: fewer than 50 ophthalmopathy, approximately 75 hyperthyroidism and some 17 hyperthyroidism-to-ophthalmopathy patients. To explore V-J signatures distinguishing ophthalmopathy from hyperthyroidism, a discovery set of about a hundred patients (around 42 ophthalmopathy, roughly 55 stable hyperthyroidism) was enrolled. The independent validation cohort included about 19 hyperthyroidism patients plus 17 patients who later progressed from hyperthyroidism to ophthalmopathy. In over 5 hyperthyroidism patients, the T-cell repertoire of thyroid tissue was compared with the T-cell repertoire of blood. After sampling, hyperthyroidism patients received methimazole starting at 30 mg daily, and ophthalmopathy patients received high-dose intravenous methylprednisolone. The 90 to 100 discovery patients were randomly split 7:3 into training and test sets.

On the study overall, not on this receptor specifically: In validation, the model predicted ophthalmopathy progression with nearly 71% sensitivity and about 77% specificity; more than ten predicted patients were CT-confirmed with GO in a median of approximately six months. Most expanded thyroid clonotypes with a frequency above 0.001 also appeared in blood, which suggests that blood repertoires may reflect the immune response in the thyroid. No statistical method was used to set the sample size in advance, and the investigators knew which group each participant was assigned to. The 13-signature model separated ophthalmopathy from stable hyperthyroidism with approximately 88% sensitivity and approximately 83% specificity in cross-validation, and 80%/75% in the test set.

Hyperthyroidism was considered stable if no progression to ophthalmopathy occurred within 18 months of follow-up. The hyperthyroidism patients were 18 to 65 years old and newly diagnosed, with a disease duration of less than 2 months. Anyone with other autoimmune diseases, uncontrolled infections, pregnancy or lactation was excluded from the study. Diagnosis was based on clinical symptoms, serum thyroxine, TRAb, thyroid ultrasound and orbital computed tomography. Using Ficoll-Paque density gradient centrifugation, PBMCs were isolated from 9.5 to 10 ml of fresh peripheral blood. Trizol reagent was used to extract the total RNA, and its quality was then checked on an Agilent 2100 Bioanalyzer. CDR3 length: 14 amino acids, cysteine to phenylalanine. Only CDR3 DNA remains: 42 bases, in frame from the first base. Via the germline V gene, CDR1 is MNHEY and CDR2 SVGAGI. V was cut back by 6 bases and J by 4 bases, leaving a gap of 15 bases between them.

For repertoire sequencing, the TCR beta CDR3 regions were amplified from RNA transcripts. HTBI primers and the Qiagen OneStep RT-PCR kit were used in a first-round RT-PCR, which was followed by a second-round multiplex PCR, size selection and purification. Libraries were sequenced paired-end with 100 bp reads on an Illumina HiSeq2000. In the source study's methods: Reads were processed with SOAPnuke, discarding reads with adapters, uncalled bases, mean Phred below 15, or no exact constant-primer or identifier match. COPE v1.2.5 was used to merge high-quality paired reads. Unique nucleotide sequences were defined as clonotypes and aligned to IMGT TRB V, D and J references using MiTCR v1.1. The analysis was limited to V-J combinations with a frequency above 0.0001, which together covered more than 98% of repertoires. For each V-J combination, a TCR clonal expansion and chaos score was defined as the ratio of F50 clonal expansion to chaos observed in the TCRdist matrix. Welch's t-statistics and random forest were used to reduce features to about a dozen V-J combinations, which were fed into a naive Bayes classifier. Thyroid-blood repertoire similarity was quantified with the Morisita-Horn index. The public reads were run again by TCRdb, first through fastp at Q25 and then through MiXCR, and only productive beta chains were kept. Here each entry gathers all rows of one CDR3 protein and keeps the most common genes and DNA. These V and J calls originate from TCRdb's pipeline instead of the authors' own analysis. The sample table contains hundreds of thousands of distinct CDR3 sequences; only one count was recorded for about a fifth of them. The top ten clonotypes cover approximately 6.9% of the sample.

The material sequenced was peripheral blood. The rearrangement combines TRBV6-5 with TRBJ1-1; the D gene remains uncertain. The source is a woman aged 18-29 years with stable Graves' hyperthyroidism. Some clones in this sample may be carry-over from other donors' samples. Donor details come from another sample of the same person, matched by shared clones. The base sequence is TGTGCCAGCAGCCCCGACATGATGAGCACTGAAGCTTTCTTT. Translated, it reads CASSPDMMSTEAFF.